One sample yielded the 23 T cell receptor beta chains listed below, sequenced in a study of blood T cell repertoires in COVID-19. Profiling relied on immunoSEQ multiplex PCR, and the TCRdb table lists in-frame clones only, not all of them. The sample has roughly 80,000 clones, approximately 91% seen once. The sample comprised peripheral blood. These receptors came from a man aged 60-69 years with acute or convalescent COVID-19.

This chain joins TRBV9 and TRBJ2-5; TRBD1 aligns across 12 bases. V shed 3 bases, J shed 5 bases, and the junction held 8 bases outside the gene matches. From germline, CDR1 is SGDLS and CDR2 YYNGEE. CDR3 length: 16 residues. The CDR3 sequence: CASSGPGTGGVETQYF. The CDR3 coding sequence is TGTGCCAGCAGCGGTCCCGGGACAGGGGGCGTGGAGACCCAGTACTTC.

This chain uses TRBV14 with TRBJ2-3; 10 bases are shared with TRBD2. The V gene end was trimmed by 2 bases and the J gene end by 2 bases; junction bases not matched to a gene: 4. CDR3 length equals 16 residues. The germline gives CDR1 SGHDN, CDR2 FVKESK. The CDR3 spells CASSQRLAGFTDTQYF. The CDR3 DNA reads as TGTGCCAGCAGCCAACGACTAGCGGGTTTCACAGATACGCAGTATTTT.

Here the CDR3 DNA reads TGTGCCAGCAGCCCACCGGGAGGTGGAAACACCATATATTTT. This encodes CASSPPGGGNTIYF. The chain combines TRBV6-6 with TRBJ1-3; no definite D call. This CDR3 region has 14 residues. Germline V lookup: CDR1 MNHNY, CDR2 SVGAGI (reference sequence). Trimming removed 6 bases at V and 3 bases at J, with 12 bases between.

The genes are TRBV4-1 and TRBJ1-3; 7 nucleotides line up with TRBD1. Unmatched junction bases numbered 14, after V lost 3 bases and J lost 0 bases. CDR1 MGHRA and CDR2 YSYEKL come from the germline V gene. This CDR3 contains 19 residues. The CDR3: CASSQTGIGQGDSGNTIYF. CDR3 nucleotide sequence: TGCGCCAGCAGCCAGACCGGCATAGGGCAGGGGGACTCTGGAAACACCATATATTTT.

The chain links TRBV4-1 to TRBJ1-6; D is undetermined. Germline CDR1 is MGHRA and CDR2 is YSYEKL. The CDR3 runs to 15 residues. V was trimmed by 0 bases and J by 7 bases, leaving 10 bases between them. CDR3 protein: CASSQDFNSNSPLHF. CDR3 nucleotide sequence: TGCGCCAGCAGCCAAGATTTTAACTCCAATTCACCCCTCCACTTT.

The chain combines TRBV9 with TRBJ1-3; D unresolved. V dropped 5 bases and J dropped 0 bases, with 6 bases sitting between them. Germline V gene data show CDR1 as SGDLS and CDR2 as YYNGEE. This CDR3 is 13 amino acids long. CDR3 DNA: TGTGCCAGCAGTGAGAGCTCTGGAAACACCATATATTTT. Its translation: CASSESSGNTIYF. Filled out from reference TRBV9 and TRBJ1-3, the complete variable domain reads DSGVTQTPKHLITATGQRVTLRCSPRSGDLSVYWYQQSLDQGLQFLIQYYNGEERAKGNILERFSAQQFPDLHSELNLSSLELGDSALYFCASSESSGNTIYFGEGSWLTVV.

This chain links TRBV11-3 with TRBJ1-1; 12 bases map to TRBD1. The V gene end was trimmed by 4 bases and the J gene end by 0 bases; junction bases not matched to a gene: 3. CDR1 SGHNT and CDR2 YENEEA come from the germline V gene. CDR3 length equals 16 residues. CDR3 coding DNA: TGTGCCAGCAGCTCGGGACAGGGGGCCATGAACACTGAAGCTTTCTTT. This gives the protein CASSSGQGAMNTEAFF. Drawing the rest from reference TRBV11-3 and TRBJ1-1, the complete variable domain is EAGVVQSPRYKIIEKKQPVAFWCNPISGHNTLYWYLQNLGQGPELLIRYENEEAVDDSQLPKDRFSAERLKGVDSTLKIQPAELGDSAVYLCASSSGQGAMNTEAFFGQGTRLTVV.

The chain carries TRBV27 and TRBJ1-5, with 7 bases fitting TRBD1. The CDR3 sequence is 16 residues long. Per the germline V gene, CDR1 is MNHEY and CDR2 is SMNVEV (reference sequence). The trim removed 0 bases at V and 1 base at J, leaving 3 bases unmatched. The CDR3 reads CASSLSQQGSNQPQHF. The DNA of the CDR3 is TGTGCCAGCAGTTTATCCCAACAGGGGAGCAATCAGCCCCAGCATTTT.

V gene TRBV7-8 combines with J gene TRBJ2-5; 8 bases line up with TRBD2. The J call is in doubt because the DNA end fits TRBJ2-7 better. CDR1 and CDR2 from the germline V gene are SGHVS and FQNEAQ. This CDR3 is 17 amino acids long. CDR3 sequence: CASSLDRASGPSYEQYF. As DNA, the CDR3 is TGTGCCAGCAGCTTAGATCGGGCTAGCGGGCCCTCCTACGAGCAGTACTTC.

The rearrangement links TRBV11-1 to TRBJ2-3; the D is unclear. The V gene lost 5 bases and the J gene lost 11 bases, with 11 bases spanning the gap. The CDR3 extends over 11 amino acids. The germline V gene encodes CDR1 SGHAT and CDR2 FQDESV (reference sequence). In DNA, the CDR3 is TGTGCCAGCAGCGCACAGTACCAGCAGTATTTT. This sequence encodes CASSAQYQQYF.

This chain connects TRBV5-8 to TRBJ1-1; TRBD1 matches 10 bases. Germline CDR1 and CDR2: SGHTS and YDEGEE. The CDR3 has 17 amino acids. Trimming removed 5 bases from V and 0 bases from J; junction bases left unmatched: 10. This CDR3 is CASSDGTGVLLNTEAFF. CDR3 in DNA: TGTGCCAGCAGTGACGGGACAGGGGTACTTCTGAACACTGAAGCTTTCTTT.

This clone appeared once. The CDR3 region has the DNA TGTGCCAGCAGCGTAGGGCTAGCGGGAGGTCAGGAAGATACGCAGTATTTT. Its translation is CASSVGLAGGQEDTQYF. V usage is TRBV9 and J usage is TRBJ2-3, with 11 bases aligning to TRBD2. There are 17 residues in the CDR3. Germline CDR1 reads SGDLS; CDR2 reads YYNGEE. V lost 0 bases, J lost 5 bases, and 8 bases stayed unmatched. Full variable domain (remainder filled in from reference TRBV9 and TRBJ2-3): DSGVTQTPKHLITATGQRVTLRCSPRSGDLSVYWYQQSLDQGLQFLIQYYNGEERAKGNILERFSAQQFPDLHSELNLSSLELGDSALYFCASSVGLAGGQEDTQYFGPGTRLTVL.

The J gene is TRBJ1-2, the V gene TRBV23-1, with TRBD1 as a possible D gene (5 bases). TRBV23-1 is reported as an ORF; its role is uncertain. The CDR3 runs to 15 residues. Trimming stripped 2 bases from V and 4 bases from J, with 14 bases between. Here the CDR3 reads CASSQGGGTAYGYTF. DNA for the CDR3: TGCGCCAGCAGTCAAGGGGGGGGGACGGCCTATGGCTACACCTTC.

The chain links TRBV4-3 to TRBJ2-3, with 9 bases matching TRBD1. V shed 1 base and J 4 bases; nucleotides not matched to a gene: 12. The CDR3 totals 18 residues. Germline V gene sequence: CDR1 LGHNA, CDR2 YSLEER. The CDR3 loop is CASSQVGPDRGFPDTQYF. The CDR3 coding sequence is TGCGCCAGCAGCCAAGTGGGGCCCGACAGGGGGTTTCCAGATACGCAGTATTTT.

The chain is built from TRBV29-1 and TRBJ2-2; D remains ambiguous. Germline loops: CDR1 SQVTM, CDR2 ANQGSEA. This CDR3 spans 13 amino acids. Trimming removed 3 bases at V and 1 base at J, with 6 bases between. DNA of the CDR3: TGCAGCGTTGATACAGAGAACACCGGGGAGCTGTTTTTT. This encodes CSVDTENTGELFF.

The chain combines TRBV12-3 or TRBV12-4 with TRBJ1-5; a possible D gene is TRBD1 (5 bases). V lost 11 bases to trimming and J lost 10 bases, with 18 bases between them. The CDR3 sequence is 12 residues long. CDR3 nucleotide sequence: TGTGCCGGAGGGGTGAACGGCACCCCCCAGCATTTT. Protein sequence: CAGGVNGTPQHF.

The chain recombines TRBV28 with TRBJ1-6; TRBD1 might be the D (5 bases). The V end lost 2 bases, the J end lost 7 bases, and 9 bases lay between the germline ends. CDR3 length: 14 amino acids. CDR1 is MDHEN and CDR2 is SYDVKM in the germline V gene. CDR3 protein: CASSLNRGNSPLHF. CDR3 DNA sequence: TGTGCCAGCAGTTTAAATCGGGGGAATTCACCCCTCCACTTT.

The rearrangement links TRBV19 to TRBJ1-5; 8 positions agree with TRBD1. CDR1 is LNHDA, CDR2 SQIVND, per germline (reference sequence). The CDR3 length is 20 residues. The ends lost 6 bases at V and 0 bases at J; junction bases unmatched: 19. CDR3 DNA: TGTGCCAGTAGCCCCGGCAGGGCAGGGGGCGCCGGGTATAGCAATCAGCCCCAGCATTTT. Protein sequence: CASSPGRAGGAGYSNQPQHF.

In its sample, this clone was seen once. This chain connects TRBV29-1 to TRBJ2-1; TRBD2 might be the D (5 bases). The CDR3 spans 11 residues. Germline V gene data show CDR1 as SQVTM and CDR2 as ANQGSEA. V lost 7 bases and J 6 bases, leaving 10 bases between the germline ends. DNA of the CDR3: TGCAGCGCCGGGGTTGGCAATGAGCAGTTCTTC. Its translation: CSAGVGNEQFF.

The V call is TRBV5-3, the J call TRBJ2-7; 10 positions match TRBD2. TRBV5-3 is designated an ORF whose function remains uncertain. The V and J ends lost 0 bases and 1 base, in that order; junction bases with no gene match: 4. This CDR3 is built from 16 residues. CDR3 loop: CARSLVPSGGSYEQYF. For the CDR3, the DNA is TGTGCCAGAAGCTTGGTGCCTAGCGGGGGTTCCTACGAGCAGTACTTC.

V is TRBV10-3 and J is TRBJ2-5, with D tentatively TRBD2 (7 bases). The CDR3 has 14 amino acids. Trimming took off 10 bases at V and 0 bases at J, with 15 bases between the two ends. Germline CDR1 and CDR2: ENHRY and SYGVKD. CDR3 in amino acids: CATLRGADQETQYF. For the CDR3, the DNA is TGTGCCACACTTCGGGGGGCGGACCAAGAGACCCAGTACTTC.

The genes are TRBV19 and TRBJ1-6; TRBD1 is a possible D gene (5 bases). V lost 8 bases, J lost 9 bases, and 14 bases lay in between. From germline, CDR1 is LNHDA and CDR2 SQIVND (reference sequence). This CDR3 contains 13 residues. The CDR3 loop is CASGVGVGSPLHF. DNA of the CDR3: TGTGCCAGTGGGGTAGGGGTCGGTTCACCCCTCCACTTT.

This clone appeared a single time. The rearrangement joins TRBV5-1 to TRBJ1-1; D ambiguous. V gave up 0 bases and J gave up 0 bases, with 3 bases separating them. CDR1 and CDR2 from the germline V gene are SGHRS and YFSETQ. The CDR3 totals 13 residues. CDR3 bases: TGCGCCAGCAGCTTGGCGGTGAACACTGAAGCTTTCTTT. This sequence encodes CASSLAVNTEAFF.